Below, 12 T cell receptor beta chains from the same sample are listed, as sequenced in a study of CD8+CD57+ T cells in acquired aplastic anemia. For sequencing, patients were chosen who had shown expansion of CD8+CD57+ cells by flow cytometry. TCR beta VDJ and CDR3 profiling used genomic DNA as template. Each CDR3 protein gets one entry after TCRdb re-called the reads with MiXCR. The repertoire holds 200,000 or so distinct CDR3 sequences, 48% seen once, with around 9.7% in the top ten. The sample taken for sequencing was sorted CD4+, CD8+, or CD8+CD57+ T cells (not recorded which) from PBMCs. The receptors stem from a human donor with aplastic anemia.

This chain links TRBV11-2 with TRBJ1-3, with TRBD1 identical over 9 bases. The CDR3 sequence is 15 residues long. Trimming removed 5 bases from V and 0 bases from J; junction bases left unmatched: 2. CDR1 and CDR2 from the germline V gene are SGHAT and FQNNGV. The CDR3 here is CASSLGQGSGNTIYF. The CDR3 coding sequence is TGTGCCAGCAGCCTGGGACAGGGCTCTGGAAACACCATATATTTT.

With regard to this clonotype: The junction does not match germline at one end; this may be a read error. V is TRBV2 and J is TRBJ2-5, with D possibly matching TRBD1 (6 bases). The CDR3 is made up of 14 amino acids. CDR1 is SNHLY and CDR2 is FYNNEI in the germline V gene. The CDR3 DNA is TGTGCCAGCAGTCAGCAGGGGTTTGGGAAGACCCAGCACTTC. Translation: CASSQQGFGKTQHF.

This chain links TRBV19 with TRBJ2-7, with 9 nucleotides matching TRBD1. The CDR3 has 16 residues. Unmatched junction bases numbered 16, after V lost 9 bases and J lost 4 bases. CDR1 and CDR2 (germline): LNHDA, SQIVND (reference sequence). The CDR3 DNA follows: TGTGCCAGCAGAAAAGGGGGCGGGACAGGGCCTTACGAGCAGTACTTC. It codes for CASRKGGGTGPYEQYF.

Many counts were recorded for this clonotype. This chain uses TRBV20-1 with TRBJ2-3; D gene ambiguous. Trimming shortened V by 5 bases and J by 1 base, and 10 bases separated the two germline ends. Germline loops: CDR1 DFQATT, CDR2 SNEGSKA (reference sequence). The CDR3 loop spans 13 amino acids. The CDR3 DNA is TGCAGTGCTCTCGAAACTCGCACAGATACGCAGTATTTT. Protein: CSALETRTDTQYF.

Concerning this clonotype: A junction boundary mismatches the germline segment, possibly from a read error. The chain employs TRBV9 and TRBJ2-7; D may be TRBD2 (5 bases). The germline CDR1 and CDR2 sequences are SGDLS and YYNGEE. There are 14 residues in the CDR3. The CDR3 DNA follows: TGCGCCAGCACTTTCGGGGTTAGCTCCTACGAGCAGTACTTC. Encoded protein: CASTFGVSSYEQYF. Based on the CDR3 plus reference TRBV9 and TRBJ2-7, the full variable domain is DSGVTQTPKHLITATGQRVTLRCSPRSGDLSVYWYQQSLDQGLQFLIQYYNGEERAKGNILERFSAQQFPDLHSELNLSSLELGDSALYFCASTFGVSSYEQYFGPGTRLTVT.

The chain carries TRBV2 and TRBJ1-2; D unclear. The germline gives CDR1 SNHLY, CDR2 FYNNEI. This CDR3 comprises 15 residues. V shed 0 bases and J shed 4 bases, with 12 bases lying between them. CDR3 nucleotides: TGTGCCAGCAGTGAAGCGATAGAGGAGGGCTATGGCTACACCTTC. The encoded protein is CASSEAIEEGYGYTF.

The table lists this clonotype with many counts. This chain uses TRBV7-2 with TRBJ2-7; D gene uncertain. Deletions cut 2 bases from V and 4 bases from J, with 12 bases between. The germline CDR1 and CDR2 sequences are SGHTA and FQGNSA. The CDR3 is 14 amino acids. The CDR3 bases are TGTGCCAGCAGCTTATCGCGGTCGGTTTACGAGCAGTACTTC. It translates to CASSLSRSVYEQYF.

The rearrangement links TRBV10-3 to TRBJ1-2, with no clear D. Trimming took 0 bases from V and 7 from J, leaving 12 bases between them. Germline V gives CDR1 ENHRY, CDR2 SYGVKD. The CDR3 is 14 amino acids. The CDR3: CAISESVAFSGYTF. The CDR3 DNA is TGTGCCATCAGTGAGTCGGTGGCATTTTCTGGCTACACCTTC.

The genes are TRBV7-2 and TRBJ2-7; no definite D call. Germline V CDR1 and CDR2: SGHTA, FQGNSA. V gave up 8 bases and J gave up 0 bases, with 5 bases separating them. The CDR3 is 11 residues long. The CDR3 sequence is CASQSSYEQYF. CDR3 nucleotides: TGTGCCAGCCAAAGCTCCTACGAGCAGTACTTC.

The chain employs TRBV28 and TRBJ2-7; TRBD1 aligns across 9 bases. The CDR3 runs to 14 residues. V shed 5 bases and J 2 bases; nucleotides not matched to a gene: 4. Germline CDR1 is MDHEN and CDR2 is SYDVKM. The CDR3 is CASSQDRGTYEQYF. CDR3 coding DNA: TGTGCCAGCAGTCAGGACAGGGGAACCTACGAGCAGTACTTC.

There are many counts of this clonotype. The V and J genes are TRBV12-3 or TRBV12-4 and TRBJ1-5; TRBD1 is a possible D gene (5 bases). V was pared by 5 bases and J by 5 bases, with 13 bases between. The length of the CDR3 is 14 residues. This CDR3 reads CASSRDSHYQPQHF. The CDR3, as DNA: TGTGCCAGCAGTCGTGACAGCCACTATCAGCCCCAGCATTTT.

This clonotype appeared a few times. This rearrangement joins TRBV29-1 to TRBJ2-1; D gene unclear. This CDR3 spans 13 amino acids. Trimming cost V 0 bases and J 3 bases, with 6 bases left between them. CDR1 is SQVTM, CDR2 ANQGSEA, per germline. The CDR3 reads CSVEEHNYNEQFF. DNA for the CDR3: TGCAGCGTTGAAGAGCATAACTACAATGAGCAGTTCTTC.